A selection of T cell receptor beta chains follows, all from one sample in a study of radiation and T cells in renal cell carcinoma. Here immunoSEQ multiplex PCR was the method, and the copy in TCRdb shows in-frame clones only, minus some. The repertoire holds approximately 110,000 clones, roughly 80% seen once, with around 3% in the top ten. Sequencing used blood, obtained from a patient whose treatment included radiotherapy and nephrectomy. These receptors were obtained from a woman aged 55-69 years with renal cell carcinoma. The CDR3 runs from the conserved cysteine through the conserved F or W. D genes are given only for firm matches. Part of the rows lack a size; the others show once, few, many or a class for expanded clones.

v_gene	j_gene	abundance	d_gene	CDR3aa	CDR3nt
TRBV2	TRBJ2-1	-	-	CASSVVSALGGRYNEQFF	TGTGCCAGCAGTGTCGTCTCTGCGTTGGGGGGCCGCTACAATGAGCAGTTCTTC
TRBV7-8	TRBJ2-1	-	-	CASSASSASYNEQFF	TGTGCCAGCAGCGCTTCTAGCGCCTCCTACAATGAGCAGTTCTTC
TRBV6-5	TRBJ1-4	-	TRBD1	CASSFTTGVPNEKLFF	TGTGCCAGCAGTTTTACGACAGGGGTCCCCAATGAAAAACTGTTTTTT
TRBV27	TRBJ2-1	few	TRBD2	CASSLGTSGSSYNEQFF	TGTGCCAGCAGTTTAGGGACTAGCGGGAGCTCCTACAATGAGCAGTTCTTC
TRBV4-3	TRBJ2-3	-	-	CASSRVGTDTQYF	TGCGCCAGCAGCCGAGTGGGCACAGATACGCAGTATTTT
TRBV21-1	TRBJ1-3	-	-	CASSRRVSAKNTIYF	TGTGCCAGCAGCAGACGGGTTTCGGCGAAAAACACCATATATTTT
TRBV4-1	TRBJ2-7	-	-	CASSQEIQGVLNEQYF	TGCGCCAGCAGCCAAGAGATCCAGGGAGTGTTAAACGAGCAGTACTTC
TRBV19	TRBJ1-4	-	TRBD1	CASRRQSRQGYNEKLFF	TGTGCCAGTAGGCGGCAGAGCAGACAGGGATACAATGAAAAACTGTTTTTT
TRBV4-1	TRBJ1-1	-	-	CASSHSARGRTEAFF	TGCGCCAGCAGCCATTCAGCGAGGGGAAGAACTGAAGCTTTCTTT
TRBV13	TRBJ2-7	-	-	CASSLGRLTTYEQYF	TGTGCCAGCAGCTTAGGCCGTCTCACAACCTACGAGCAGTACTTC
TRBV6-5	TRBJ2-6	-	-	CASTDQGSGANVLTF	TGTGCCAGCACCGATCAGGGCTCTGGGGCCAACGTCCTGACTTTC
TRBV9	TRBJ2-3	-	TRBD2	CASSAPWRGGTDTQYF	TGTGCCAGCAGCGCCCCCTGGCGGGGGGGCACAGATACGCAGTATTTT
TRBV5-1	TRBJ2-3	-	-	CASSKQGITDTQYF	TGCGCCAGCAGCAAACAGGGAATCACAGATACGCAGTATTTT
TRBV7-9	TRBJ1-2	-	-	CASSLAASYGYTF	TGTGCCAGCAGCTTAGCAGCCAGCTATGGCTACACCTTC
TRBV9	TRBJ1-1	-	-	CASTLDGNTEAFF	TGTGCCAGCACCCTTGACGGGAACACTGAAGCTTTCTTT
TRBV7-8	TRBJ2-2	-	-	CASSLAKGVGELFF	TGTGCCAGCAGCTTAGCGAAGGGCGTCGGGGAGCTGTTTTTT
TRBV27	TRBJ1-1	-	TRBD1	CASSWTGNTEAFF	TGTGCCAGCAGTTGGACAGGTAACACTGAAGCTTTCTTT
TRBV7-3	TRBJ1-1	-	-	CASSPTTGGTEAFF	TGTGCCAGCAGCCCGACGACGGGAGGAACTGAAGCTTTCTTT
TRBV7-2	TRBJ2-1	-	TRBD2	CASSYSSGSRGNEQFF	TGTGCCAGCAGCTATTCTAGCGGGAGCCGGGGGAATGAGCAGTTCTTC
TRBV5-1	TRBJ1-4	-	TRBD1	CASSLRDREEKLFF	TGCGCCAGCAGCTTGCGAGACAGGGAGGAAAAACTGTTTTTT
TRBV28	TRBJ2-5	-	TRBD1	CASRSTGGSETQYF	TGTGCCAGCAGGTCAACAGGGGGCTCAGAGACCCAGTACTTC
TRBV28	TRBJ2-7	-	TRBD1	CASLPPGQGPYEQYF	TGTGCCAGCCTTCCCCCGGGACAGGGGCCCTACGAGCAGTACTTC
TRBV6-5	TRBJ1-1	-	-	CASSEMDTEAFF	TGTGCCAGCAGTGAGATGGACACTGAAGCTTTCTTT
TRBV29-1	TRBJ1-3	-	-	CSVGGAAGNTIYF	TGCAGCGTTGGGGGGGCGGCCGGAAACACCATATATTTT
TRBV25-1	TRBJ2-7	-	TRBD1	CASRTGAGYEQYF	TGTGCCAGCAGGACAGGGGCGGGGTACGAGCAGTACTTC
TRBV14	TRBJ2-3	-	-	CASSQDLTGKDDTQYF	TGTGCCAGCAGCCAAGATCTCACAGGGAAGGATGATACGCAGTATTTT
TRBV13	TRBJ2-7	-	-	CASSYSSGYEQYF	TGTGCCAGCAGCTACTCCTCCGGCTACGAGCAGTACTTC